This TCR beta chain was recovered during a study of neurological immune-mediated disorders. By 5'RACE with 10-nucleotide random UMIs, the cDNA was made. TCRdb re-analysed the 5' RACE reads in MiXCR, keeping a single row per CDR3 protein. The sample gives roughly 25,000 distinct CDR3 sequences, about 13% of which show up once; 5.5% is in the top ten. Sample time point: technical triplicate 1. CDR1 and CDR2 from the germline V gene are SGHRS and YFSETQ. V gave up 6 bases and J gave up 2 bases; unmatched junction bases: 4. The CDR3 is made up of 14 amino acids. This clonotype was recorded at least ten times.

The sample consisted of CD4+ T cells from blood. The chain has TRBV5-1 and TRBJ2-1; 8 nucleotides agree with TRBD2. The source is a female donor with HTLV-1-associated myelopathy (HAM/TSP). CDR3 loop: CASKTSATYNEQFF. In nucleotides, the CDR3 is TGCGCCAGCAAGACTAGCGCGACCTACAATGAGCAGTTCTTC.